Below, 8 T cell receptor beta chains from the same sample are listed, as sequenced in a study of T cell responses to AZD1222 COVID-19 vaccine. Assay: immunoSEQ multiplex PCR; the TCRdb copy retains only in-frame clones and omits some. Of about 140,000 clones in the sample, 89% were seen once. This sample comprised peripheral blood, obtained on day 0 of AZD1222 vaccination. The receptor set was obtained from an adult in good health.

The chain has TRBV9 and TRBJ2-1; D possibly corresponds to TRBD2 (5 bases). CDR1 SGDLS and CDR2 YYNGEE come from the germline V gene. The CDR3 has 15 amino acids. Trimming shortened V by 4 bases and J by 3 bases, and 14 bases separated the two germline ends. CDR3 in amino acids: CASSRTSGGYNEQFF. The CDR3 DNA reads as TGTGCCAGCAGCAGAACCAGCGGCGGCTACAATGAGCAGTTCTTC.

The chain joins TRBV13 to TRBJ2-3; D is perhaps TRBD2 (6 bases). The germline CDR1 and CDR2 sequences are PRHDT and FYEKMQ (reference sequence). The CDR3 covers 12 residues. V was trimmed by 7 bases and J by 5 bases, leaving 10 bases between them. The CDR3 DNA follows: TGTGCCAGCACGCGGCGGGGAGATACGCAGTATTTT. Its translation is CASTRRGDTQYF. Drawing the rest from reference TRBV13 and TRBJ2-3, the complete variable domain is AAGVIQSPRHLIKEKRETATLKCYPIPRHDTVYWYQQGPGQDPQFLISFYEKMQSDKGSIPDRFSAQQFSDYHSELNMSSLELGDSALYFCASTRRGDTQYFGPGTRLTVL.

The CDR3 nucleotides read TGTGCCAGCAGCTTAGCCCTAGACAGATACAGTCTTTTAAACACTGAAGCTTTCTTT. It yields the protein CASSLALDRYSLLNTEAFF. The chain recombines TRBV11-2 with TRBJ1-1, with D perhaps TRBD1 (5 bases). The CDR3 spans 19 residues. With 1 base removed from V and 2 bases from J, the gap between germline ends came to 23 bases. Per germline, CDR1 SGHAT and CDR2 FQNNGV.

The rearrangement links TRBV6-1 to TRBJ2-7, with D perhaps matching TRBD1 or TRBD2 (5 bases each). The CDR3 extends over 15 amino acids. Germline CDR1 and CDR2: MNHNS and SASEGT. The germline V and J ends were trimmed by 2 bases and 7 bases, with 18 bases remaining between them. CDR3 nucleotides: TGTGCCAGCAGTGAACGGCCATCGTGGGGCGGGGAGCAGTACTTC. Translation: CASSERPSWGGEQYF.

This clone was recorded once. The V and J genes are TRBV5-4 and TRBJ1-4; D perhaps matches TRBD1 (6 bases). The CDR3 has 14 residues. Germline V gene sequence: CDR1 SGHNT, CDR2 YYREEE (reference sequence). The V end was cut by 4 bases, the J end by 8 bases, with 15 bases between. CDR3 residues: CASSQGNQGEKLFF. CDR3 DNA sequence: TGTGCCAGCAGCCAGGGAAACCAGGGGGAAAAACTGTTTTTT.

V is TRBV7-9 and J is TRBJ2-5; TRBD2 aligns across 11 bases. The germline gives CDR1 SEHNR, CDR2 FQNEAQ (reference sequence). The CDR3 has 14 amino acids. V was clipped by 3 bases and J by 5 bases; unmatched bases: 2. CDR3 bases: TGTGCCAGCAGCTTGTCTAGCGGGAGGGAGACCCAGTACTTC. It specifies CASSLSSGRETQYF.

The chain links TRBV28 to TRBJ1-1, with D hard to call. Trimming stripped 5 bases from V and 4 bases from J, with 17 bases between. In germline, CDR1 is MDHEN, CDR2 SYDVKM. This CDR3 comprises 15 residues. The CDR3 here is CASSRRSPLSTEAFF. CDR3 nucleotides: TGTGCCAGCAGTAGAAGGAGCCCTCTGAGCACTGAAGCTTTCTTT.

The chain couples TRBV7-8 to TRBJ2-5; D gene unclear. The CDR3 totals 13 residues. Germline values: CDR1 SGHVS, CDR2 FQNEAQ. V lost 1 base, J lost 7 bases, and 10 bases lay in between. CDR3 loop: CASSLVGMRTQYF. CDR3 DNA: TGTGCCAGCAGCTTAGTAGGGATGCGGACCCAGTACTTC.